These 10 T cell receptor beta chains were all obtained from the same sample, sequenced in a study of technical replicates of blood from several donors. Libraries were prepared by immunoSEQ multiplex PCR; TCRdb keeps only in-frame clonotypes and omits some of them. Altogether approximately 79,000 clones are present, 80% to 95% being singletons, with the ten largest covering approximately 0.4%. Sample: T cells isolated from PBMCs. Every receptor here comes from a human donor in good health.

This clone came up once. The V gene is TRBV5-4, the J gene TRBJ2-2, with 11 nucleotides matching TRBD2. Germline V gene sequence: CDR1 SGHNT, CDR2 YYREEE (reference sequence). Losses at the gene ends were 4 bases for V and 8 bases for J; bases not matched to a gene: 10. The CDR3 is 16 amino acids. The CDR3 here is CASSPQLAGEAGELFF. For the CDR3, the DNA is TGTGCCAGCAGCCCCCAACTAGCGGGAGAGGCGGGGGAGCTGTTTTTT.

The chain uses TRBV9 and TRBJ2-2, with TRBD1 as a possible D gene (6 bases). Germline assignment: CDR1 SGDLS and CDR2 YYNGEE. The V gene lost 0 bases and the J gene lost 7 bases, with 7 bases spanning the gap. This CDR3 has 13 residues. The CDR3 bases are TGTGCCAGCAGCGTAGAAGGGGGCGGGGAGCTGTTTTTT. Protein: CASSVEGGGELFF. The whole variable domain, filled in from reference TRBV9 and TRBJ2-2, reads DSGVTQTPKHLITATGQRVTLRCSPRSGDLSVYWYQQSLDQGLQFLIQYYNGEERAKGNILERFSAQQFPDLHSELNLSSLELGDSALYFCASSVEGGGELFFGEGSRLTVL.

The chain is built from TRBV9 and TRBJ2-1; possibly TRBD1 for D (9 bases). Trimming removed 2 bases at V and 7 bases at J, with 22 bases between. The germline V gene has CDR1 SGDLS and CDR2 YYNGEE. This CDR3 is 17 amino acids long. DNA for the CDR3: TGTGCCAGCAGCGTCGCGGGGGGACAGGGAATCATAAATGAGCAGTTCTTC. Amino acids: CASSVAGGQGIINEQFF.

The chain recombines TRBV18 with TRBJ1-2; D is unresolved. V dropped 3 bases and J dropped 3 bases, with 8 bases sitting between them. Germline V gene data show CDR1 as KGHSH and CDR2 as LQKENI. CDR3 length: 13 amino acids. The CDR3 loop is CASSPSQYYGYTF. CDR3 DNA sequence: TGTGCCAGCTCACCTTCACAGTACTATGGCTACACCTTC.

In its sample, this clone was seen once. This chain uses TRBV4-3 with TRBJ1-2; 9 bases line up with TRBD1. V shed 0 bases, J shed 4 bases, and the junction held 9 bases outside the gene matches. This CDR3 is built from 17 residues. CDR1 and CDR2 (germline): LGHNA, YSLEER. The CDR3 loop reads CASSQDTGQGFGYGYTF. CDR3 in DNA: TGCGCCAGCAGCCAAGATACGGGACAGGGTTTCGGCTATGGCTACACCTTC.

This rearrangement joins TRBV4-1 to TRBJ2-5; 12 bases align to TRBD2. Trimming removed 0 bases from V and 5 bases from J; junction bases left unmatched: 10. This CDR3 is built from 18 residues. Germline CDR1 and CDR2: MGHRA and YSYEKL. The CDR3 is CASSQDLQTSGRLETQYF. CDR3 bases: TGCGCCAGCAGCCAAGATTTGCAAACTAGCGGGAGGTTGGAGACCCAGTACTTC.

V usage is TRBV9 and J usage is TRBJ1-2; 7 bases align to TRBD1. CDR1 and CDR2 (germline): SGDLS, YYNGEE. The CDR3 is 12 amino acids. Losses at the gene ends were 2 bases for V and 8 bases for J; bases not matched to a gene: 3. CDR3 nucleotide sequence: TGTGCCAGCAGCGTTTCAGGGGGGGGCTACACCTTC. Translated: CASSVSGGGYTF. The entire variable domain, with the rest obtained from reference TRBV9 and TRBJ1-2, is as follows: DSGVTQTPKHLITATGQRVTLRCSPRSGDLSVYWYQQSLDQGLQFLIQYYNGEERAKGNILERFSAQQFPDLHSELNLSSLELGDSALYFCASSVSGGGYTFGSGTRLTVV.

The CDR3 DNA sequence: TGTGCCAGCAGTTACTCAGGGGTCCACGAGCAGTACTTC. Residues: CASSYSGVHEQYF. The rearrangement links TRBV6-5 to TRBJ2-7; a possible D gene is TRBD1 (5 bases). Germline CDR1 and CDR2: MNHEY and SVGAGI. The V gene lost 0 bases and the J gene lost 5 bases, with 8 bases spanning the gap. This CDR3 is 13 amino acids long.

This chain uses TRBV6-5 with TRBJ1-2; D possibly corresponds to TRBD1 (5 bases). This CDR3 contains 14 residues. The V end lost 0 bases, the J end lost 7 bases, and 12 bases lay between the germline ends. The germline CDR1 and CDR2 sequences are MNHEY and SVGAGI. The CDR3 bases are TGTGCCAGCAGTTACTCGACCGGGAGGGGTGGCTACACCTTC. Translating gives CASSYSTGRGGYTF.

The chain combines TRBV19 with TRBJ1-5, with 9 nucleotides matching TRBD1. Per germline, CDR1 LNHDA and CDR2 SQIVND (reference sequence). CDR3 length: 15 residues. V shed 5 bases and J 1 base; nucleotides not matched to a gene: 3. CDR3 loop: CASSLQGASNQPQHF. In DNA form, the CDR3 reads TGTGCCAGTAGTTTACAGGGGGCGAGCAATCAGCCCCAGCATTTT.